Listed here are 26 T cell receptor beta chains from one sample, sequenced in a study of identical twins. MiXCR, run by TCRdb on the 5' RACE reads, gives a single entry per CDR3 protein. There are hundreds of thousands of distinct CDR3 sequences in the sample; around 20% occur only once, and more than 0.4% lies in the top ten. The same data also contributed to another study, on yellow fever vaccine responses in identical twins.

The sequenced sample consisted of CD4+ T cells sorted from blood. These receptors all come from a woman aged 18-29 years in good health.

This chain joins TRBV29-1 and TRBJ2-7; 8 nucleotides match TRBD2. Germline CDR1 is SQVTM and CDR2 is ANQGSEA. The CDR3 extends over 14 amino acids. V lost 0 bases and J lost 7; bases outside the gene matches: 8. This CDR3 is CSVEEAGLAGEQYF. DNA of the CDR3: TGCAGCGTTGAAGAAGCCGGACTAGCAGGGGAGCAGTACTTC.

This clonotype was counted between two and nine times. The V and J genes are TRBV4-2 and TRBJ2-7; tentatively, D is TRBD1 (5 bases). V lost 4 bases to trimming and J lost 2 bases, with 12 bases between them. The CDR3 extends over 14 amino acids. CDR1 and CDR2 from the germline V gene are LGHNA and YNFKEQ. CDR3: CASSPREGTYEQYF. The CDR3 nucleotides read TGTGCCAGCAGCCCCAGGGAAGGGACCTACGAGCAGTACTTC.

The chain carries TRBV5-1 and TRBJ2-5; 9 bases line up with TRBD2. The V segment lost 5 bases and the J segment 4 bases; nucleotides outside the gene matches: 3. Germline assignment: CDR1 SGHRS and CDR2 YFSETQ. The CDR3 extends over 13 amino acids. The CDR3 loop reads CASRVGLAETQYF. In nucleotides, the CDR3 is TGCGCCAGCAGGGTGGGACTAGCAGAGACCCAGTACTTC. The variable domain in full, completed from reference TRBV5-1 and TRBJ2-5, reads KAGVTQTPRYLIKTRGQQVTLSCSPISGHRSVSWYQQTPGQGLQFLFEYFSETQRNKGNFPGRFSGRQFSNSRSEMNVSTLELGDSALYLCASRVGLAETQYFGPGTRLLVL.

V is TRBV15 and J is TRBJ2-1; 8 positions match TRBD2. The germline V gene has CDR1 LNHNV and CDR2 YYDKDF (reference sequence). The CDR3 covers 18 residues. With V trimmed by 0 bases and J by 2 bases, 9 bases remained unmatched. CDR3 DNA: TGTGCCACCAGCAGAGATATCCCCAGCGGGAGAACCTACAATGAGCAGTTCTTC. It encodes CATSRDIPSGRTYNEQFF.

In this sample, this clonotype turned up a few times. The gene calls are TRBV6-5 and TRBJ1-2; TRBD1 might be the D (6 bases). Between the trimmed V and J ends, which lost 2 bases and 2 bases, there was a span of 9 bases. CDR1 is MNHEY, CDR2 SVGAGI, per germline. The CDR3 length is 14 residues. CDR3 DNA: TGTGCCAGCAGTTACCAGGGGCTAAACTATGGCTACACCTTC. It translates to CASSYQGLNYGYTF.

This clonotype was seen more than once but under ten times. This sequence joins TRBV20-1 and TRBJ2-1; no reliable D call. CDR3 length equals 11 residues. Trimming removed 3 bases at V and 8 bases at J, with 8 bases between. The V gene's germline CDR1 is DFQATT and CDR2 SNEGSKA (reference sequence). In nucleotides, the CDR3 is TGCAGTGCTAGCTCGGCCGATGAGCAGTTCTTC. Its protein product is CSASSADEQFF.

DNA of the CDR3: TGTGCCAGCAGCGAAAGGCCAGGAGAAGCTAGATCCACCGGGGAGCTGTTTTTT. Translating gives CASSERPGEARSTGELFF. The chain joins TRBV9 to TRBJ2-2; no reliable D call. Germline-derived CDR1 and CDR2 are SGDLS and YYNGEE. The CDR3 contains 18 residues. Trimming took off 3 bases at V and 4 bases at J, with 22 bases between the two ends.

This clonotype occurred a few times. The chain combines TRBV27 with TRBJ2-3, with TRBD2 identical over 10 bases. The CDR3 runs to 17 residues. V dropped 0 bases and J dropped 3; count of bases not matched to a gene: 6. The germline gives CDR1 MNHEY, CDR2 SMNVEV (reference sequence). This chain's CDR3 is CASSLSGTSVGTDTQYF. The CDR3 DNA follows: TGTGCCAGCAGTTTATCCGGGACTAGCGTCGGGACAGATACGCAGTATTTT.

The table lists this clonotype with a few counts. V usage is TRBV6-5 and J usage is TRBJ2-7, with a tentative D call TRBD2 (5 bases). Between the trimmed V and J ends, which lost 0 bases and 2 bases, there was a span of 14 bases. The germline V gene encodes CDR1 MNHEY and CDR2 SVGAGI. The CDR3 is 16 amino acids. The CDR3 loop reads CASSYSRVSATYEQYF. CDR3 DNA sequence: TGTGCCAGCAGTTACTCGCGGGTCAGTGCGACCTACGAGCAGTACTTC.

V gene TRBV28 combines with J gene TRBJ2-7; the D gene is possibly TRBD2 (5 bases). The V and J ends lost 1 base and 2 bases respectively, with 15 bases between them. Germline loops: CDR1 MDHEN, CDR2 SYDVKM. The CDR3 is 16 residues long. The CDR3 region is CASSLYRKTRPYEQYF. The CDR3 coding sequence is TGTGCCAGCAGTTTATATCGGAAAACTAGGCCCTACGAGCAGTACTTC.

This clonotype was recorded a few times. The junction shows a germline mismatch at one end, possibly a read error. The V call is TRBV3-1, the J call TRBJ1-5; TRBD1 is a possible D gene (5 bases). This CDR3 contains 14 residues. Germline CDR1 and CDR2: LGHDT and YNNKEL (reference sequence). CDR3 sequence reads: CASSQEGTRGEEVF. CDR3 DNA: TGTGCCAGCAGCCAAGAAGGGACGCGGGGAGAAGAGGTTTTT.

This clonotype was detected many times. The V gene is TRBV7-6, the J gene TRBJ2-3; TRBD2 aligns across 10 bases. The CDR3 has 15 residues. V dropped 5 bases and J dropped 4; count of bases not matched to a gene: 6. Per germline, CDR1 SGHVS and CDR2 FNYEAQ. CDR3 sequence reads: CASSTSSGSADTQYF. The CDR3 DNA is TGTGCCAGCAGCACCTCTAGCGGGAGTGCAGATACGCAGTATTTT.

The sample holds one count of this clonotype. The rearrangement joins TRBV10-2 to TRBJ2-7; D is unresolved. Germline V CDR1 and CDR2: WSHSY, SAAADI. The V gene lost 9 bases and the J gene lost 0 bases, with 12 bases spanning the gap. The CDR3 totals 13 residues. The CDR3 spells CASSPAPSYEQYV. The CDR3, as DNA: TGCGCCAGTTCCCCTGCGCCCTCCTACGAGCAGTACGTC.

The V and J genes are TRBV7-8 and TRBJ1-6; no firm D call. Between the trimmed V and J ends, which lost 1 base and 7 bases, there was a span of 11 bases. CDR3 length equals 15 residues. Per germline, CDR1 SGHVS and CDR2 FQNEAQ. The CDR3: CASSLEAGGNSPLHF. CDR3 DNA: TGTGCCAGCAGCTTAGAGGCGGGAGGAAATTCACCCCTCCACTTT.

This clonotype was observed a few times. V gene TRBV11-2 combines with J gene TRBJ1-3, with D uncertain. Germline V gives CDR1 SGHAT, CDR2 FQNNGV. V gave up 6 bases and J gave up 0 bases, with 6 bases separating them. The CDR3 is made up of 13 amino acids. CDR3 amino acids: CASRSNSGNTIYF. The CDR3, as DNA: TGTGCCAGCAGATCGAACTCTGGAAACACCATATATTTT.

The chain couples TRBV14 to TRBJ2-5; TRBD1 matches at 9 bases. V shed 1 base, J shed 5 bases, and the junction held 14 bases outside the gene matches. This CDR3 is 18 amino acids long. Looked up from germline, CDR1 is SGHDN and CDR2 is FVKESK. This CDR3 reads CASSQGGDRGIVLETQYF. The CDR3 bases are TGTGCCAGCAGCCAAGGCGGAGACAGGGGGATTGTTCTGGAGACCCAGTACTTC.

The gene calls are TRBV7-4 and TRBJ2-1; D remains ambiguous. The V end was cut by 5 bases, the J end by 6 bases, with 14 bases between. Per germline, CDR1 SGHVT and CDR2 SQSDAQ. The CDR3 extends over 14 amino acids. CDR3 sequence reads: CASSPLWIPNEQFF. CDR3 coding DNA: TGTGCCAGCAGCCCACTTTGGATCCCCAATGAGCAGTTCTTC.

The chain recombines TRBV15 with TRBJ2-1; TRBD1 matches 7 bases. The CDR3 is 15 residues long. The V segment lost 4 bases and the J segment 6 bases; nucleotides outside the gene matches: 9. CDR1 and CDR2 (germline): LNHNV, YYDKDF (reference sequence). The CDR3 nucleotides are TGTGCCACCAGCAAAGATACCGGGACAGTCAATGAGCAGTTCTTC. It encodes CATSKDTGTVNEQFF.

V usage is TRBV3-1 and J usage is TRBJ1-5; 7 bases are a match to TRBD1. Germline CDR1 LGHDT, CDR2 YNNKEL (reference sequence). The V segment lost 4 bases and the J segment 4 bases; nucleotides outside the gene matches: 4. The CDR3 runs 14 residues. CDR3 sequence: CASSPQQGNQPQHF. For the CDR3, the DNA is TGTGCCAGCAGCCCGCAACAGGGGAATCAGCCCCAGCATTTT.

The chain couples TRBV10-3 to TRBJ2-3, with TRBD1 as a possible D gene (5 bases). Germline lookup yields CDR1 ENHRY and CDR2 SYGVKD. V lost 8 bases, J lost 4 bases, and 16 bases lay in between. This CDR3 spans 14 amino acids. The CDR3 sequence: CAISKTESADTQYF. The DNA of the CDR3 is TGTGCCATCTCGAAGACAGAATCGGCAGATACGCAGTATTTT.

The chain links TRBV6-1 to TRBJ2-4; TRBD2 might be the D (5 bases). Germline CDR1 reads MNHNS; CDR2 reads SASEGT. This CDR3 comprises 13 residues. The V gene lost 4 bases and the J gene lost 4 bases, with 8 bases spanning the gap. The DNA of the CDR3 is TGTGCCAGCAGTGGGCCGGGAAAAAACATTCAGTACTTC. It translates to CASSGPGKNIQYF.

This clonotype was detected a few times. V and J are TRBV4-1 and TRBJ2-5; unclear D gene. Trimming cost V 4 bases and J 5 bases, with 11 bases left between them. The CDR3 has 13 amino acids. Germline loops: CDR1 MGHRA, CDR2 YSYEKL. The CDR3 sequence is CASSLIMGETQYF. Here the CDR3 DNA reads TGCGCCAGCAGCCTCATAATGGGGGAGACCCAGTACTTC.

The chain has TRBV29-1 and TRBJ1-1; D is perhaps TRBD1 (5 bases). This CDR3 is 14 amino acids long. Germline V gene data show CDR1 as SQVTM and CDR2 as ANQGSEA. V lost 8 bases and J lost 7, with 23 bases in between. CDR3 sequence (DNA): TGCAGCTCACGGTGGGGGGAGCAAGGTGGTGAAGCTTTCTTT. Protein product: CSSRWGEQGGEAFF.

The chain links TRBV2 to TRBJ2-5, with D maybe TRBD2 (5 bases). CDR3 length: 13 residues. Trimming took 5 bases from V and 7 from J, leaving 14 bases between them. Germline assignment: CDR1 SNHLY and CDR2 FYNNEI. The chain's CDR3 is CASSRTLVGTQYF. The CDR3 DNA is TGTGCCAGCAGTCGGACTCTCGTAGGGACCCAGTACTTC.

CDR3 region: CASGVSGANVLTF. The DNA for the CDR3 is TGTGCCAGCGGGGTCTCTGGGGCCAACGTCCTGACTTTC. The chain uses TRBV11-2 and TRBJ2-6; D remains unclear. V was trimmed by 8 bases and J by 0 bases, leaving 5 bases between them. The CDR3 is 13 amino acids. The V gene's germline CDR1 is SGHAT and CDR2 FQNNGV.

The table lists this clonotype with a few counts. This chain connects TRBV20-1 to TRBJ2-7; 8 positions agree with TRBD1. The CDR3 has 13 residues. The V and J ends lost 5 bases and 4 bases, in that order; junction bases with no gene match: 7. Germline assignment: CDR1 DFQATT and CDR2 SNEGSKA (reference sequence). The CDR3 region is CSAAGQGRYEQYF. CDR3 in DNA: TGCAGTGCTGCTGGACAGGGCCGGTACGAGCAGTACTTC.